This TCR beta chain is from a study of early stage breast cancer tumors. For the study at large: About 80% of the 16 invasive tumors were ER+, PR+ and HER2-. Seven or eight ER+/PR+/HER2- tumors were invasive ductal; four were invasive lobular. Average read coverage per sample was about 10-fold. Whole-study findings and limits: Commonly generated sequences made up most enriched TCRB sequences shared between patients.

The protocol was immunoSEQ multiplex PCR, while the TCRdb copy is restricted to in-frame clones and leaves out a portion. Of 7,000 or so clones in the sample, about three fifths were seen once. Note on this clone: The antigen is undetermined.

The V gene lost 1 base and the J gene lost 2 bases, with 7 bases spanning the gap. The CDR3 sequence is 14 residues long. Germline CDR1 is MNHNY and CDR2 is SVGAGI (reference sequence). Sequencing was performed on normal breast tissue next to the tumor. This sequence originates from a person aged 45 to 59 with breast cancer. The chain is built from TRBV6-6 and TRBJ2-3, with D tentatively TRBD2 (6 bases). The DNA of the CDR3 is TGTGCCAGCAGTTACTGGGAGGTCACAGATACGCAGTATTTT. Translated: CASSYWEVTDTQYF.